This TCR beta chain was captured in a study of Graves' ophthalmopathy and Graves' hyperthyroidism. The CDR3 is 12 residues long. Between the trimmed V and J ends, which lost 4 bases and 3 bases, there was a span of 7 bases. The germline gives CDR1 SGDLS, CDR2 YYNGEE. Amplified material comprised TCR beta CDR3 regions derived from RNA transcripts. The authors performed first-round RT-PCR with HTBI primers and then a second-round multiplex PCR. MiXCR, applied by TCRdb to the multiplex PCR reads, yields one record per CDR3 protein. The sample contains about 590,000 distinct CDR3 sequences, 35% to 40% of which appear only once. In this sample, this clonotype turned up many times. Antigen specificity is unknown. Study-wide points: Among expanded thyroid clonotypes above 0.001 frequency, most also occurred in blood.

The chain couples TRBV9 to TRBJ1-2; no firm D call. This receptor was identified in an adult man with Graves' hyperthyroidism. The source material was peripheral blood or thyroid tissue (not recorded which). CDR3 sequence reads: CASSSDDYGYTF. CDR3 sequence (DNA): TGTGCCAGCAGCTCCGACGACTATGGCTACACCTTC.